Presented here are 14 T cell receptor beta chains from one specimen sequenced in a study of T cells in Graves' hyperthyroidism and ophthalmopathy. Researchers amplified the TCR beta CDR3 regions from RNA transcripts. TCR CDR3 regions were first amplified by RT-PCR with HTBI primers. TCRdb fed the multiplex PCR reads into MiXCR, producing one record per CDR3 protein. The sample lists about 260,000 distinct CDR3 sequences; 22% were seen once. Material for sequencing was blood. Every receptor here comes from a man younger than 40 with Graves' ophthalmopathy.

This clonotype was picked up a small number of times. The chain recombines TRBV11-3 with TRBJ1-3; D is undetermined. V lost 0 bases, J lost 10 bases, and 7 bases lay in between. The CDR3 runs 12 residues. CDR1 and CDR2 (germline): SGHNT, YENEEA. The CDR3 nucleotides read TGTGCCAGCAGCTTAGAAGGGTGGACCATATATTTT. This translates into CASSLEGWTIYF.

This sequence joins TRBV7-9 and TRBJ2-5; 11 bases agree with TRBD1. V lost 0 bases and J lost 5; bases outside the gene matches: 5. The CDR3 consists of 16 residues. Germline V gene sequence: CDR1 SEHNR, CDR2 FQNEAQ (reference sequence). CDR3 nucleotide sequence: TGTGCCAGCAGCTTAGCGGGACAGGGGGGAATGGAGACCCAGTACTTC. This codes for CASSLAGQGGMETQYF.

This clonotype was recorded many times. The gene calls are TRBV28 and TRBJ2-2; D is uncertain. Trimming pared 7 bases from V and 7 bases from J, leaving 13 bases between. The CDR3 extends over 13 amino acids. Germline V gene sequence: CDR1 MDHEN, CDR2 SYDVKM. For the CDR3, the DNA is TGTGCCAGCAAAAGGCCCGGAAGCGGGGAGCTGTTTTTT. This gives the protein CASKRPGSGELFF.

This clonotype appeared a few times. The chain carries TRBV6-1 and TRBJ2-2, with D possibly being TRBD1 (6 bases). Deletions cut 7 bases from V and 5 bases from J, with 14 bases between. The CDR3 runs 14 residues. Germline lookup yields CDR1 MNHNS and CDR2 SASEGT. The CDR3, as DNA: TGTGCCAGCACCTGGGGCCAGGGGACCGGGGAGCTGTTTTTT. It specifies CASTWGQGTGELFF.

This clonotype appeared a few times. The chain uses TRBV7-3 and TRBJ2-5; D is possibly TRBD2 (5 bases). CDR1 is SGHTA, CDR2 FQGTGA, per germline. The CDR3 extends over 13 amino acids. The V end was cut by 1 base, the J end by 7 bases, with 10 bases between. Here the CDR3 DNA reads TGTGCCAGCAGCTTAAATCCCCGGGGGACCCAGTACTTC. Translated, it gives CASSLNPRGTQYF.

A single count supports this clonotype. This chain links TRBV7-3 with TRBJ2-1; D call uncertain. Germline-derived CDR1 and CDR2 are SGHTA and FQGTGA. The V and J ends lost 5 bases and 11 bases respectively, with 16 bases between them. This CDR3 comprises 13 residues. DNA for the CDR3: TGTGCCAGCAGCCCGGACCCAACTTCGAAGCAGTTCTTC. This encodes CASSPDPTSKQFF.

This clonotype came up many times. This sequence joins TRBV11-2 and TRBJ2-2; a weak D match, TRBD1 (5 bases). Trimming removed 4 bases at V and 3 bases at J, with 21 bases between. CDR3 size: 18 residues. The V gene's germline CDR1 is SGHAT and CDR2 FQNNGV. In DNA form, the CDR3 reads TGTGCCAGCAGCTCAGGGTTAGGGGTACAGATGTACACCGGGGAGCTGTTTTTT. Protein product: CASSSGLGVQMYTGELFF.

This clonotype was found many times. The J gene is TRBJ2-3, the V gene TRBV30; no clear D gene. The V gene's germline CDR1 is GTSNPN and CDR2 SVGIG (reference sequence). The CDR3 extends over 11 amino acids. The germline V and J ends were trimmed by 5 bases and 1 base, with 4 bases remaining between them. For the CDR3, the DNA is TGTGCCTGGGACCGCACAGATACGCAGTATTTT. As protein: CAWDRTDTQYF. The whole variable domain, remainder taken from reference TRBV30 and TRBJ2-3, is SQTIHQWPATLVQPVGSPLSLECTVEGTSNPNLYWYRQAAGRGLQLLFYSVGIGQISSEVPQNLSASRPQDRQFILSSKKLLLSDSGFYLCAWDRTDTQYFGPGTRLTVL.

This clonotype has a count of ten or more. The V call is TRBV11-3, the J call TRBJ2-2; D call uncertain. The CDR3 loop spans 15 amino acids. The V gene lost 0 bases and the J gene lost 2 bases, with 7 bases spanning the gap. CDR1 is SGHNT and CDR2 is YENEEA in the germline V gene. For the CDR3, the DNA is TGTGCCAGCAGCTTAGAATCCTACAACACCGGGGAGCTGTTTTTT. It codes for CASSLESYNTGELFF.

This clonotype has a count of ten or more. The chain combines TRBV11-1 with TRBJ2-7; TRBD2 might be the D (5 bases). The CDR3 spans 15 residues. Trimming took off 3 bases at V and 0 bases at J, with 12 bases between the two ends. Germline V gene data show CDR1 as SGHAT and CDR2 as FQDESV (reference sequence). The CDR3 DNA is TGTGCCAGCAGCTTGCCCACCGGGGACTCCTACGAGCAGTACTTC. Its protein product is CASSLPTGDSYEQYF.

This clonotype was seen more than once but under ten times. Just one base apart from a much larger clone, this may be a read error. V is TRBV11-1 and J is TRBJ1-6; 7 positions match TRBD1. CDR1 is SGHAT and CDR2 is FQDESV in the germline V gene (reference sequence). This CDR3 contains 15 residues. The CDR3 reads CASSLVGQPNSSLHF. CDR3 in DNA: TGTGCCAGCAGCTTAGTGGGACAGCCTAATTCATCCCTCCACTTT.

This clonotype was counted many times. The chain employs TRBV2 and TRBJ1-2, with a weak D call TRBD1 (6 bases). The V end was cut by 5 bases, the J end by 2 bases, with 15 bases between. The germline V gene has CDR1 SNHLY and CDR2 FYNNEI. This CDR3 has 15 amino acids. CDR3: CASSTTGSQNYGYTF. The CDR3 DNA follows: TGTGCCAGCAGTACCACAGGGAGTCAAAACTATGGCTACACCTTC. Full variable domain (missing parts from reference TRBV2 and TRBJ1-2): EPEVTQTPSHQVTQMGQEVILRCVPISNHLYFYWYRQILGQKVEFLVSFYNNEISEKSEIFDDQFSVERPDGSNFTLKIRSTKLEDSAMYFCASSTTGSQNYGYTFGSGTRLTVV.

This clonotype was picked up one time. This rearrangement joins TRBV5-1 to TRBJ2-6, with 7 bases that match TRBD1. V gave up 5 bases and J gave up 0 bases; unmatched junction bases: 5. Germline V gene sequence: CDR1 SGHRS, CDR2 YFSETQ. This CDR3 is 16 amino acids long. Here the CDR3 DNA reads TGCGCCAGCAGTTCCAGGGGGATCTCTGGGGCCAACGTCCTGACTTTC. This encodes CASSSRGISGANVLTF.

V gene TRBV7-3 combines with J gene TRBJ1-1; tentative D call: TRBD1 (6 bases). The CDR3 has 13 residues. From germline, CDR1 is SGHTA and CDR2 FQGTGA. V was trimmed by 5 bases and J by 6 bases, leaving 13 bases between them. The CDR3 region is CASSDTGFSEAFF. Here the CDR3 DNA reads TGTGCCAGCAGCGACACAGGGTTCTCTGAAGCTTTCTTT.